The 28 T cell receptor beta chains in this list originate from one sample, sequenced in a study of sequential checkpoint blockade in melanoma. This sample's treatment: randomized to nivolumab then ipilimumab (arm A) or the reverse (arm B). Data came from immunoSEQ multiplex PCR; TCRdb stores just in-frame clones and leaves some out. This table holds fewer than 1,500 clones, roughly 20% found once. Sequencing was performed on tumor tissue (inferred from file names), taken from a patient given nivolumab and ipilimumab in sequence. The receptors here all came from a human donor with melanoma.

Relative to its sample, this clone is medium-sized. This chain joins TRBV11-3 and TRBJ2-7; the match to TRBD2 covers 10 bases. Germline V gene sequence: CDR1 SGHNT, CDR2 YENEEA. The CDR3 consists of 17 residues. The junction had 19 bases not matched to a gene; V was cut back by 8 bases and J by 6 bases. In nucleotides, the CDR3 is TGTGCCAGCGGACCACTTAGCCTAGCGGGAGAAAACGCCGAGCAGTACTTC. Its protein is CASGPLSLAGENAEQYF.

This clone ranks as medium-sized. V gene TRBV11-3 combines with J gene TRBJ2-2, with 7 bases identical to TRBD1. Germline loops: CDR1 SGHNT, CDR2 YENEEA. The CDR3 contains 16 residues. V gave up 5 bases and J gave up 0 bases; unmatched junction bases: 6. Here the CDR3 DNA reads TGTGCCAGCAGCGATACAGGGGCCCCGAACACCGGGGAGCTGTTTTTT. This gives the protein CASSDTGAPNTGELFF.

This clone was observed a few times. This sequence joins TRBV6-8 and TRBJ2-6; D gene ambiguous. The CDR3 sequence is 15 residues long. Germline CDR1 MNHGY, CDR2 SAAAGT. V was shortened by 2 bases and J by 5 bases, with 10 bases between the two germline ends. This chain's CDR3 is CASSYGNRWANVLTF. The DNA of the CDR3 is TGTGCCAGCAGTTACGGCAACCGATGGGCCAACGTCCTGACTTTC.

The V and J genes are TRBV14 and TRBJ2-5, with TRBD2 identical over 8 bases. Germline trimming cut 6 bases from V and 1 base from J; bases unmatched to any gene: 10. Germline values: CDR1 SGHDN, CDR2 FVKESK. The CDR3 is 16 residues long. The DNA of the CDR3 is TGTGCCAGCAGGCGGGGGGCGGGAGGACCCCAAGAGACCCAGTACTTC. It translates to CASRRGAGGPQETQYF. Complete variable domain (other parts from reference TRBV14 and TRBJ2-5): EAGVTQFPSHSVIEKGQTVTLRCDPISGHDNLYWYRRVMGKEIKFLLHFVKESKQDESGMPNNRFLAERTGGTYSTLKVQPAELEDSGVYFCASRRGAGGPQETQYFGPGTRLLVL.

The rearrangement links TRBV30 to TRBJ2-3; no clear D. The V gene lost 2 bases and the J gene lost 2 bases, with 8 bases spanning the gap. CDR1 is GTSNPN, CDR2 SVGIG, per germline (reference sequence). The length of the CDR3 is 13 residues. CDR3 loop: CAWSSFSTDTQYF. The CDR3 bases are TGTGCCTGGAGTTCATTCTCCACAGATACGCAGTATTTT.

The V and J genes are TRBV5-1 and TRBJ2-1; 7 positions agree with TRBD1. The V and J ends lost 0 bases and 5 bases, in that order; junction bases with no gene match: 11. This CDR3 comprises 17 residues. From germline, CDR1 is SGHRS and CDR2 YFSETQ. This chain's CDR3 is CASSLAKRGQRDNEQFF. CDR3 DNA sequence: TGCGCCAGCAGCTTGGCTAAGAGGGGGCAAAGGGACAATGAGCAGTTCTTC.

This clone was seen a handful of times. The rearrangement links TRBV15 to TRBJ1-4, with D perhaps TRBD1 (6 bases). The CDR3 extends over 16 amino acids. V lost 4 bases to trimming and J lost 3 bases, with 15 bases between them. Germline assignment: CDR1 LNHNV and CDR2 YYDKDF (reference sequence). CDR3 in DNA: TGTGCCACCAGCACCCAAGAGGGGGGTGCTAATGAAAAACTGTTTTTT. Residues: CATSTQEGGANEKLFF.

The V gene is TRBV19, the J gene TRBJ2-6, with D maybe TRBD1 (6 bases). Germline V gene data show CDR1 as LNHDA and CDR2 as SQIVND (reference sequence). V lost 6 bases and J 0 bases, leaving 18 bases between the germline ends. CDR3 length: 18 amino acids. The CDR3 sequence is CASSSDRRPYSGANVLTF. As DNA, the CDR3 is TGTGCCAGTAGCTCCGACAGGCGCCCCTACTCTGGGGCCAACGTCCTGACTTTC.

Relative to its sample, this clone is medium-sized. The V gene is TRBV11-3, the J gene TRBJ1-6; D might be TRBD1 (5 bases). CDR1 and CDR2 (germline): SGHNT, YENEEA. This CDR3 region has 15 residues. V was pared by 1 base and J by 8 bases, with 12 bases between. CDR3 protein: CASSLGGGADSPLHF. The CDR3 bases are TGTGCCAGCAGCTTAGGAGGTGGGGCTGATTCACCCCTCCACTTT.

By sample fraction, this clone is large (0.1 to 1%). The V and J genes are TRBV11-3 and TRBJ2-1; D is possibly TRBD2 (7 bases). CDR3 length: 16 amino acids. The germline V gene has CDR1 SGHNT and CDR2 YENEEA. V lost 3 bases to trimming and J lost 2 bases, with 14 bases between them. DNA for the CDR3: TGTGCCAGCAGCTTGGATCGGGGGGCGACCTACAATGAGCAGTTCTTC. Protein product: CASSLDRGATYNEQFF.

V usage is TRBV7-1 and J usage is TRBJ1-5, with D unresolved. TRBV7-1 is sorted into the ORF group, with uncertain function. V lost 6 bases to trimming and J lost 6 bases, with 12 bases between them. The CDR3 has 13 residues. CDR3 amino acids: CASSNEVGQPQHF. In DNA form, the CDR3 reads TGTGCCAGCAGTAACGAGGTGGGTCAGCCCCAGCATTTT.

By its share, this clone is medium-sized (0.01 to 0.1%). This chain uses TRBV11-3 with TRBJ2-3; no reliable D call. Trimming stripped 3 bases from V and 2 bases from J, with 9 bases between. The CDR3 is 14 amino acids. Germline assignment: CDR1 SGHNT and CDR2 YENEEA. The CDR3 sequence: CASSLYPLTDTQYF. Here the CDR3 DNA reads TGTGCCAGCAGCTTGTACCCTCTCACAGATACGCAGTATTTT.

The gene calls are TRBV9 and TRBJ2-2; 14 bases fit TRBD2. Unmatched junction bases numbered 13, after V lost 4 bases and J lost 5 bases. The CDR3 loop spans 19 amino acids. Per the germline V gene, CDR1 is SGDLS and CDR2 is YYNGEE. The CDR3 protein is CASSIGTSGGRAGTGELFF. For the CDR3, the DNA is TGTGCCAGCAGCATCGGGACTAGCGGGGGCCGGGCGGGGACCGGGGAGCTGTTTTTT.

This clone showed up just a few times. The genes are TRBV28 and TRBJ2-1; D possibly corresponds to TRBD2 (6 bases). The CDR3 contains 15 residues. CDR1 MDHEN and CDR2 SYDVKM come from the germline V gene. The ends were cut back, 2 bases at V and 4 bases at J, with 12 bases in the middle. CDR3 loop: CASSLGGLTYNEQFF. DNA for the CDR3: TGTGCCAGCAGTTTAGGGGGGTTAACGTACAATGAGCAGTTCTTC. Based on the CDR3 plus reference TRBV28 and TRBJ2-1, the full variable domain is DVKVTQSSRYLVKRTGEKVFLECVQDMDHENMFWYRQDPGLGLRLIYFSYDVKMKEKGDIPEGYSVSREKKERFSLILESASTNQTSMYLCASSLGGLTYNEQFFGPGTRLTVL.

The chain has TRBV15 and TRBJ1-2; D might be TRBD1 (6 bases). This CDR3 contains 15 residues. V was pared by 0 bases and J by 4 bases, with 12 bases between. Germline CDR1 and CDR2: LNHNV and YYDKDF (reference sequence). The CDR3 reads CATSRDTQGSYGYTF. The CDR3 DNA is TGTGCCACCAGCAGAGATACCCAGGGGTCCTATGGCTACACCTTC. Full variable domain (missing parts from reference TRBV15 and TRBJ1-2): DAMVIQNPRYQVTQFGKPVTLSCSQTLNHNVMYWYQQKSSQAPKLLFHYYDKDFNNEADTPDNFQSRRPNTSFCFLDIRSPGLGDTAMYLCATSRDTQGSYGYTFGSGTRLTVV.

The gene calls are TRBV18 and TRBJ2-1; possible D gene TRBD1, 7 bases. Germline V lookup: CDR1 KGHSH, CDR2 LQKENI. Trimming stripped 3 bases from V and 1 base from J, with 13 bases between. The CDR3 has 16 residues. CDR3 region: CASSPLPGGSYNEQFF. The CDR3 DNA reads as TGTGCCAGCTCACCGCTCCCAGGGGGGTCCTACAATGAGCAGTTCTTC.

This clone occurred a few times. The chain has TRBV6-8 and TRBJ2-3, with D maybe TRBD2 (5 bases). CDR1 and CDR2 from the germline V gene are MNHGY and SAAAGT. Trimming stripped 7 bases from V and 0 bases from J, with 11 bases between. The CDR3 contains 14 residues. The CDR3 nucleotides read TGTGCCAGCATCTCCCGAGGGAGCACAGATACGCAGTATTTT. Its protein product is CASISRGSTDTQYF.

By sample share, this clone is medium-sized. The CDR3 sequence: CASSPSTGSHEQYF. The CDR3 DNA follows: TGTGCCAGCAGTCCATCCACAGGGTCCCACGAGCAGTACTTC. The V and J genes are TRBV11-3 and TRBJ2-7, with D perhaps TRBD1 (6 bases). V lost 6 bases, J lost 5 bases, and 17 bases lay in between. The CDR3 length is 14 residues. In germline, CDR1 is SGHNT, CDR2 YENEEA.

This chain joins TRBV5-1 and TRBJ2-2; no definite D call. Germline CDR1 SGHRS, CDR2 YFSETQ. The germline V and J ends were trimmed by 3 bases and 2 bases, with 23 bases remaining between them. The CDR3 contains 19 residues. The chain's CDR3 is CASSSIPLSPASNTGELFF. CDR3 nucleotide sequence: TGCGCCAGCAGCTCGATTCCTCTGTCGCCAGCTTCCAACACCGGGGAGCTGTTTTTT. The full variable domain, with the rest looked up from reference TRBV5-1 and TRBJ2-2, is KAGVTQTPRYLIKTRGQQVTLSCSPISGHRSVSWYQQTPGQGLQFLFEYFSETQRNKGNFPGRFSGRQFSNSRSEMNVSTLELGDSALYLCASSSIPLSPASNTGELFFGEGSRLTVL.

The gene calls are TRBV10-2 and TRBJ1-5; TRBD1 is a possible D gene (6 bases). The CDR3 contains 15 residues. V lost 8 bases, J lost 1 base, and 15 bases lay in between. Germline-derived CDR1 and CDR2 are WSHSY and SAAADI. The CDR3 sequence: CASRVGGMSNQPQHF. Here the CDR3 DNA reads TGCGCCAGCCGAGTAGGGGGGATGAGCAATCAGCCCCAGCATTTT.

The chain carries TRBV28 and TRBJ1-5; a possible D gene is TRBD1 (5 bases). The CDR3 runs to 16 residues. The V end lost 5 bases, the J end lost 0 bases, and 14 bases lay between the germline ends. Germline CDR1 MDHEN, CDR2 SYDVKM. This CDR3 is CASSPSPGNSNQPQHF. CDR3 DNA sequence: TGTGCCAGCAGTCCCTCCCCAGGGAATAGCAATCAGCCCCAGCATTTT.

This clone is large. The chain has TRBV11-3 and TRBJ2-7; TRBD1 matches at 10 bases. Germline-derived CDR1 and CDR2 are SGHNT and YENEEA. V was pared by 5 bases and J by 2 bases, with 6 bases of the junction left unmatched. The CDR3 length is 15 residues. The chain's CDR3 is CASSADRGIAYEQYF. The CDR3 DNA reads TGTGCCAGCAGCGCGGACAGGGGGATCGCCTACGAGCAGTACTTC.

This clone was picked up a small number of times. The J gene is TRBJ2-5, the V gene TRBV9, with D perhaps matching TRBD1 (6 bases). CDR3 length: 13 residues. CDR1 and CDR2 (germline): SGDLS, YYNGEE. The germline V and J ends were trimmed by 4 bases and 5 bases, with 12 bases remaining between them. Here the CDR3 reads CASSPGAQETQYF. CDR3 sequence (DNA): TGTGCCAGCAGCCCAGGGGCGCAGGAGACCCAGTACTTC.

This clone ranks as medium-sized. This chain uses TRBV11-3 with TRBJ1-3; D may be TRBD1 (6 bases). The germline CDR1 and CDR2 sequences are SGHNT and YENEEA. V was pared by 6 bases and J by 1 base, with 16 bases between. CDR3 length: 16 amino acids. CDR3 DNA: TGTGCCAGCAGAATAGGGGGGGCCCAGTCTGGAAACACCATATATTTT. Translating it yields CASRIGGAQSGNTIYF.

This clone was seen only a few times. One junction end disagrees with the germline gene, perhaps due to a read error. The chain uses TRBV6-8 and TRBJ2-5, with 9 bases fitting TRBD1. From germline, CDR1 is MNHGY and CDR2 SAAAGT. The CDR3 has 17 residues. CDR3 loop: CAISGDRVIEGGETQYF. CDR3 nucleotides: TGTGCCATCAGTGGGGACAGGGTCATCGAAGGAGGAGAGACCCAGTACTTC.

This clone is classed as medium-sized. The V gene is TRBV11-3, the J gene TRBJ2-7; 12 bases agree with TRBD2. Germline trimming cut 4 bases from V and 2 bases from J; bases unmatched to any gene: 3. CDR3 size: 15 residues. The V gene's germline CDR1 is SGHNT and CDR2 YENEEA. CDR3 sequence reads: CASSSGLAGTYEQYF. The CDR3 DNA reads TGTGCCAGCAGCTCCGGACTAGCGGGGACCTACGAGCAGTACTTC.

The chain links TRBV10-2 to TRBJ1-5; D gene ambiguous. Germline-derived CDR1 and CDR2 are WSHSY and SAAADI. This CDR3 spans 12 amino acids. Trimming took 4 bases from V and 8 from J, leaving 9 bases between them. As DNA, the CDR3 is TGCGCCAGCAGTGGGCAGGTAGAGCCCCAGCATTTT. Protein product: CASSGQVEPQHF.

The J gene is TRBJ2-1, the V gene TRBV29-1; the D gene could be TRBD1 or TRBD2 (5 bases each). V was clipped by 7 bases and J by 3 bases, with 13 bases between them. The CDR3 is made up of 13 amino acids. Germline-derived CDR1 and CDR2 are SQVTM and ANQGSEA. CDR3 region: CSGGGAIYNEQFF. CDR3 nucleotides: TGCAGCGGTGGGGGAGCCATCTACAATGAGCAGTTCTTC.